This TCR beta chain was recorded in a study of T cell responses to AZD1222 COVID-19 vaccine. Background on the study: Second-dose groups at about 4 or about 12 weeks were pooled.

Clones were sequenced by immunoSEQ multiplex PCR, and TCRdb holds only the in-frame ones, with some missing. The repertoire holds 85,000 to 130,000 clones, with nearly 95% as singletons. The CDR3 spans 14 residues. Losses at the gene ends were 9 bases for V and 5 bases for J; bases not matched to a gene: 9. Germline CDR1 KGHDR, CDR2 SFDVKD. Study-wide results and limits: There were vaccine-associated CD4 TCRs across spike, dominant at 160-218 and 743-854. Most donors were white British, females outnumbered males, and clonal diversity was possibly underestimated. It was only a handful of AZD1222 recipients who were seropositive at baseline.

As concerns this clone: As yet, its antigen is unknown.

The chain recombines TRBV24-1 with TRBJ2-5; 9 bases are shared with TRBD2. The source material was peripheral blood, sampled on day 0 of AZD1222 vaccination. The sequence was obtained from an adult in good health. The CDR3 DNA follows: TGTGCCACCGGGGCAGGGACTAGCAGGGAGACCCAGTACTTC. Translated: CATGAGTSRETQYF.